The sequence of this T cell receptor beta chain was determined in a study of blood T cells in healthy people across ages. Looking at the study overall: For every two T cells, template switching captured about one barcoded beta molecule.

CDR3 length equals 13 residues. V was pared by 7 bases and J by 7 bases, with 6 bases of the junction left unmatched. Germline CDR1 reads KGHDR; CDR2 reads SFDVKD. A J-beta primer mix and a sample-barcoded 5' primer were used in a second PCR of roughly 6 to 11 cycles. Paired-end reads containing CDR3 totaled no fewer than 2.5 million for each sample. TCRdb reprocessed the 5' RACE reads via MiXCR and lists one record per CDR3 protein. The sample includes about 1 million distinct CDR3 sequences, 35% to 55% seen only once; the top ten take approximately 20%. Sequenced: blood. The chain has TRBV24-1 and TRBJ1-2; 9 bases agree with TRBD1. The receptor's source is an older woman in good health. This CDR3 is CATSEDRGRGYTF. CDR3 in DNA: TGTGCCACCAGCGAGGACAGGGGCCGTGGCTACACCTTC.